Each of the 32 T cell receptor beta chains below was sequenced from the same sample in a study of cytomegalovirus exposure and HLA in healthy donors. Primers for the PCR totalled 60 Vbeta and 13 Jbeta. Only in-frame clones appear in the TCRdb table, and some are missing; sequencing was by immunoSEQ multiplex PCR. The repertoire includes about 67,000 clones, about 70% of them detected once, and around 1.9% sits in the top ten. Source material: PBMCs. These receptors came from a woman aged 30 to 39 in good health and CMV-seronegative.

This chain connects TRBV29-1 to TRBJ2-1, with 7 nucleotides matching TRBD2. Germline lookup yields CDR1 SQVTM and CDR2 ANQGSEA. The ends lost 6 bases at V and 4 bases at J; junction bases unmatched: 3. This CDR3 comprises 12 residues. This CDR3 reads CSVGGVYNEQFF. The CDR3 bases are TGCAGCGTGGGGGGGGTATACAATGAGCAGTTCTTC.

The chain uses TRBV4-2 and TRBJ2-1, with 9 bases lining up with TRBD2. V shed 3 bases, J shed 7 bases, and the junction held 7 bases outside the gene matches. Germline V gene sequence: CDR1 LGHNA, CDR2 YNFKEQ. CDR3 length equals 15 residues. The CDR3 coding sequence is TGTGCCAGCAGCCAGGTAGCGGGGGTAGGTAATGAGCAGTTCTTC. Amino acids: CASSQVAGVGNEQFF.

This clone appeared once. Germline is not matched at one junction end, which may reflect a read error. The chain joins TRBV7-7 to TRBJ2-5; TRBD1 matches 8 bases. This CDR3 spans 15 amino acids. The germline CDR1 and CDR2 sequences are SSHAT and FNYEAQ (reference sequence). The CDR3 sequence is CASSLGVQGAETQYF. The CDR3 nucleotides read TGTGCTAGCAGCTTAGGAGTTCAGGGGGCAGAGACCCAGTACTTC.

This sequence joins TRBV6-1 and TRBJ1-2, with TRBD1 as a possible D gene (6 bases). Germline V CDR1 and CDR2: MNHNS, SASEGT. The CDR3 has 13 residues. Deletions cut 5 bases from V and 10 bases from J, with 17 bases between. The CDR3 coding sequence is TGTGCCAGCAGTCAAGACAGGATACCGGTCTACACCTTC. As protein: CASSQDRIPVYTF.

This clone was seen only once. The chain recombines TRBV4-2 with TRBJ1-4; D unresolved. Germline V gene lookup returns CDR1 LGHNA and CDR2 YNFKEQ. The CDR3 has 14 amino acids. Between the trimmed V and J ends, which lost 2 bases and 7 bases, there was a span of 11 bases. The CDR3 nucleotides read TGTGCCAGCAGCCAATCCACCTACCGTGAAAAACTGTTTTTT. Translating it yields CASSQSTYREKLFF.

The genes are TRBV15 and TRBJ2-5; the D is unclear. The V and J ends lost 0 bases and 5 bases respectively, with 4 bases between them. Germline V gene data show CDR1 as LNHNV and CDR2 as YYDKDF (reference sequence). The CDR3 sequence is 12 residues long. CDR3 amino acids: CATSRDIETQYF. CDR3 DNA sequence: TGTGCCACCAGCAGAGATATCGAGACCCAGTACTTC.

This clone was recorded a few times. The rearrangement joins TRBV7-2 to TRBJ2-3; D call uncertain. The germline V gene has CDR1 SGHTA and CDR2 FQGNSA. V was trimmed by 1 base and J by 4 bases, leaving 9 bases between them. The CDR3 is 14 residues long. The DNA of the CDR3 is TGTGCCAGCAGCTTAGGATTTGCGTCAGATACGCAGTATTTT. Translated: CASSLGFASDTQYF.

The V call is TRBV7-9, the J call TRBJ2-1, with 10 bases lining up with TRBD1. In germline, CDR1 is SEHNR, CDR2 FQNEAQ (reference sequence). V lost 5 bases, J lost 6 bases, and 4 bases stayed unmatched. CDR3 size: 14 residues. The CDR3 loop is CASSDRGRVNEQFF. The DNA for the CDR3 is TGTGCCAGCAGCGACAGGGGGCGCGTCAATGAGCAGTTCTTC.

V gene TRBV6-5 combines with J gene TRBJ1-1, with TRBD1 identical over 7 bases. J was trimmed by 0 bases and V by 6 bases; bases with no gene match: 7. CDR1 and CDR2 (germline): MNHEY, SVGAGI. The CDR3 is made up of 15 amino acids. The CDR3, as DNA: TGTGCCAGCAGAAGGGGGCGCGGGGTGAACACTGAAGCTTTCTTT. Translation gives CASRRGRGVNTEAFF.

The table lists this clone with a count of one. V is TRBV9 and J is TRBJ1-2; D unclear. This CDR3 is built from 15 residues. V shed 4 bases and J shed 7 bases, with 20 bases lying between them. In germline, CDR1 is SGDLS, CDR2 YYNGEE. CDR3 sequence reads: CASSLNPGGEGGYTF. CDR3 sequence (DNA): TGTGCCAGCAGCCTTAACCCTGGAGGAGAAGGTGGCTACACCTTC.

The chain carries TRBV4-2 and TRBJ2-2; 9 bases are shared with TRBD2. Germline CDR1 LGHNA, CDR2 YNFKEQ. V shed 0 bases and J 3 bases; nucleotides not matched to a gene: 2. There are 16 residues in the CDR3. CDR3 DNA: TGTGCCAGCAGCCAAGATGCGGGGGGGGACACCGGGGAGCTGTTTTTT. This sequence encodes CASSQDAGGDTGELFF.

The V call is TRBV5-4, the J call TRBJ1-6, with 7 bases that match TRBD1. The CDR3 is made up of 16 amino acids. Germline loops: CDR1 SGHNT, CDR2 YYREEE (reference sequence). V was pared by 4 bases and J by 6 bases, with 10 bases of the junction left unmatched. CDR3 sequence: CASSPRRTGVNSPLHF. The CDR3 DNA is TGTGCCAGCAGCCCCCGGCGGACAGGAGTTAATTCACCCCTCCACTTT.

This clone has just one count. The chain is built from TRBV7-8 and TRBJ1-3; TRBD1 matches 12 bases. J was trimmed by 0 bases and V by 5 bases; bases with no gene match: 5. This CDR3 has 17 residues. From germline, CDR1 is SGHVS and CDR2 FQNEAQ. The CDR3 DNA reads as TGTGCCAGCAGCCCCCGGGACAGGGGGCTCTCTGGAAACACCATATATTTT. It encodes CASSPRDRGLSGNTIYF. Full variable domain (missing parts from reference TRBV7-8 and TRBJ1-3): GAGVSQSPRYKVAKRGQDVALRCDPISGHVSLFWYQQALGQGPEFLTYFQNEAQLDKSGLPSDRFFAERPEGSVSTLKIQRTQQEDSAVYLCASSPRDRGLSGNTIYFGEGSWLTVV.

As for this clone: A junction end diverges from the germline sequence, so it may reflect a read error. Other DNA variants within this sample encode the same CDR3. V usage is TRBV4-1 and J usage is TRBJ2-5; TRBD2 agrees at 11 bases. CDR1 is MGHRA and CDR2 is YSYEKL in the germline V gene. The CDR3 has 15 residues. The CDR3 here is CASSQGTSGQETQYF. The CDR3 DNA follows: TGTGCCAGCAGCCAAGGGACTAGCGGCCAAGAGACCCAGTACTTC.

The chain is built from TRBV13 and TRBJ1-1; TRBD1 is a possible D gene (6 bases). Trimming shortened V by 3 bases and J by 0 bases, and 8 bases separated the two germline ends. CDR3 length equals 14 residues. In germline, CDR1 is PRHDT, CDR2 FYEKMQ (reference sequence). The CDR3 sequence is CASSLDSMNTEAFF. The CDR3 nucleotides read TGTGCCAGCAGCTTGGACAGCATGAACACTGAAGCTTTCTTT.

The chain has TRBV9 and TRBJ1-1; TRBD1 is a possible D gene (6 bases). V lost 3 bases, J lost 1 base, and 10 bases lay in between. The CDR3 has 14 amino acids. The V gene's germline CDR1 is SGDLS and CDR2 YYNGEE. CDR3 in amino acids: CASSARGWNTEAFF. The CDR3 DNA reads as TGTGCCAGCAGCGCCAGGGGCTGGAACACTGAAGCTTTCTTT.

The V gene is TRBV6-1, the J gene TRBJ1-3; a weak D match, TRBD1 (6 bases). Germline V gene lookup returns CDR1 MNHNS and CDR2 SASEGT. With 4 bases removed from V and 2 bases from J, the gap between germline ends came to 9 bases. The CDR3 spans 14 residues. CDR3 nucleotides: TGTGCCAGCAGTGCAGGGGCGCCTGGAAACACCATATATTTT. The encoded protein is CASSAGAPGNTIYF.

The chain is built from TRBV7-2 and TRBJ2-7, with a tentative D call TRBD2 (5 bases). The CDR3 is made up of 14 amino acids. Germline assignment: CDR1 SGHTA and CDR2 FQGNSA. The germline V and J ends were trimmed by 1 base and 4 bases, with 11 bases remaining between them. CDR3 coding DNA: TGTGCCAGCAGCTTAGGGCCGGGGTGGTACGAGCAGTACTTC. Translating it yields CASSLGPGWYEQYF.

The chain is built from TRBV10-3 and TRBJ2-7, with 7 bases that match TRBD1. Germline CDR1 and CDR2: ENHRY and SYGVKD. The CDR3 sequence is 14 residues long. The J segment lost 6 bases and the V segment lost 6 bases, leaving 11 bases of the junction unmatched. The CDR3 DNA sequence: TGTGCCATCAGATCGACAGGGTGGCTGGGCGAGCAGTACTTC. Protein: CAIRSTGWLGEQYF.

The chain couples TRBV7-2 to TRBJ1-3; 11 nucleotides align to TRBD1. This CDR3 is built from 16 residues. Germline values: CDR1 SGHTA, CDR2 FQGNSA. The trim removed 5 bases at V and 4 bases at J, leaving 7 bases unmatched. This chain's CDR3 is CASSPGTGGIGNTIYF. CDR3 sequence (DNA): TGTGCCAGCAGCCCTGGGACAGGGGGAATCGGAAACACCATATATTTT.

The chain uses TRBV11-2 and TRBJ2-5; D ambiguous. This CDR3 has 17 amino acids. With 0 bases removed from V and 3 bases from J, the gap between germline ends came to 17 bases. Germline values: CDR1 SGHAT, CDR2 FQNNGV. CDR3 DNA: TGTGCCAGCAGCTTAGATACTGGTTTTAGTATTAAAGAGACCCAGTACTTC. Its translation is CASSLDTGFSIKETQYF. Full variable domain (outside the CDR3, taken from reference TRBV11-2 and TRBJ2-5): EAGVAQSPRYKIIEKRQSVAFWCNPISGHATLYWYQQILGQGPKLLIQFQNNGVVDDSQLPKDRFSAERLKGVDSTLKIQPAKLEDSAVYLCASSLDTGFSIKETQYFGPGTRLLVL.

V and J are TRBV2 and TRBJ2-5; TRBD1 might be the D (6 bases). The V and J ends lost 4 bases and 4 bases respectively, with 13 bases between them. CDR1 and CDR2 (germline): SNHLY, FYNNEI. The CDR3 runs 14 residues. The CDR3: CASSAFWGRETQYF. For the CDR3, the DNA is TGTGCCAGCAGTGCGTTCTGGGGGCGAGAGACCCAGTACTTC. Filled out from reference TRBV2 and TRBJ2-5, the complete variable domain reads EPEVTQTPSHQVTQMGQEVILRCVPISNHLYFYWYRQILGQKVEFLVSFYNNEISEKSEIFDDQFSVERPDGSNFTLKIRSTKLEDSAMYFCASSAFWGRETQYFGPGTRLLVL.

The chain is built from TRBV28 and TRBJ1-2; unclear D gene. There are 15 residues in the CDR3. Germline-derived CDR1 and CDR2 are MDHEN and SYDVKM. Trimming cost V 4 bases and J 4 bases, with 16 bases left between them. Here the CDR3 reads CASSSPGEGSYGYTF. CDR3 coding DNA: TGTGCCAGCAGTTCTCCTGGGGAGGGATCCTATGGCTACACCTTC.

The rearrangement joins TRBV7-9 to TRBJ2-4; 9 bases fit TRBD1. V lost 5 bases and J lost 1; bases outside the gene matches: 9. The germline V gene encodes CDR1 SEHNR and CDR2 FQNEAQ (reference sequence). This CDR3 is built from 17 residues. CDR3 amino acids: CASSRGTGRQAKNIQYF. The CDR3 DNA follows: TGTGCCAGCAGCCGTGGGACAGGGCGACAGGCCAAAAACATTCAGTACTTC.

Concerning this clone: Its ends do not fully match the called genes, so a read error is possible. The rearrangement uses TRBV10-3 and TRBJ1-4; 9 bases are a match to TRBD1. The CDR3 contains 16 residues. CDR1 ENHRY and CDR2 SYGVKD come from the germline V gene. The CDR3 loop is CASSTPPGQGTEKLFF. DNA for the CDR3: TGTGCCAGCAGTACCCCTCCGGGACAGGGTACTGAAAAACTGTTTTTT.

The rearrangement joins TRBV5-1 to TRBJ2-7; D not certain. Trimming pared 3 bases from V and 8 bases from J, leaving 12 bases between. Germline CDR1 reads SGHRS; CDR2 reads YFSETQ. CDR3 length: 12 residues. For the CDR3, the DNA is TGCGCCAGCAGCTCCGGGTCCATACAGCAGTACTTC. Its protein product is CASSSGSIQQYF.

This clone was seen a few times. The chain carries TRBV7-2 and TRBJ2-1, with 9 bases lining up with TRBD2. Per the germline V gene, CDR1 is SGHTA and CDR2 is FQGNSA. This CDR3 is 15 amino acids long. Trimming at V came to 1 base and at J to 9 bases, leaving 7 bases not matched to a gene. CDR3 residues: CASSLVAGGPPEQFF. The DNA of the CDR3 is TGTGCCAGCAGCTTAGTTGCGGGGGGGCCCCCTGAGCAGTTCTTC.

The chain combines TRBV4-1 with TRBJ2-5; a possible D gene is TRBD2 (5 bases). The V and J ends lost 4 bases and 0 bases respectively, with 9 bases between them. The V gene's germline CDR1 is MGHRA and CDR2 YSYEKL. This CDR3 has 14 amino acids. CDR3 sequence reads: CASSRLGNQETQYF. The CDR3 coding sequence is TGCGCCAGCAGCCGTCTCGGGAACCAAGAGACCCAGTACTTC.

V is TRBV6-5 and J is TRBJ1-1; no clear D gene. The CDR3 has 14 residues. Trimming removed 5 bases at V and 5 bases at J, with 15 bases between. CDR1 is MNHEY and CDR2 is SVGAGI in the germline V gene. The CDR3 here is CASSELPGWTEAFF. Written as DNA, the CDR3 is TGTGCCAGCAGTGAACTACCGGGATGGACTGAAGCTTTCTTT.

The V gene is TRBV2, the J gene TRBJ2-5; the D gene is possibly TRBD2 (5 bases). The germline CDR1 and CDR2 sequences are SNHLY and FYNNEI. Trimming removed 7 bases from V and 2 bases from J, with 11 bases in between. The CDR3 loop spans 13 amino acids. DNA of the CDR3: TGTGCCAGCAATCGGGATTTTCAAGAGACCCAGTACTTC. Its protein is CASNRDFQETQYF.

This sequence joins TRBV27 and TRBJ1-1; 7 bases match TRBD1. Trimming removed 3 bases from V and 5 bases from J; junction bases left unmatched: 18. The germline gives CDR1 MNHEY, CDR2 SMNVEV (reference sequence). The CDR3 covers 18 residues. CDR3 bases: TGTGCCAGCAGTTTCTCCGACAGGGTAAAAAAGAAAAAAACTGAAGCTTTCTTT. Translated: CASSFSDRVKKKKTEAFF.

Only a few counts were recorded for this clone. The V call is TRBV2, the J call TRBJ1-6; D is possibly TRBD1 (6 bases). CDR1 is SNHLY, CDR2 FYNNEI, per germline. This CDR3 region has 15 residues. V was clipped by 5 bases and J by 7 bases, with 15 bases between them. The CDR3 DNA sequence: TGTGCCAGCAGTCCCTCACAGGGCCGGAATTCACCCCTCCACTTT. It specifies CASSPSQGRNSPLHF.